This TCR beta chain was sequenced in a study of shared clonotypes between healthy human individuals. Across the study: The study used three CD4 naive, three CD4 memory, two CD8 naive and one CD8 memory plate per donor.

General study results and limits: The donor pool, a small one, limited the genetic and exposure-history diversity represented.

Several immunoSEQ plates received, in even portions, the genomic DNA of each subset. Clones were read by immunoSEQ multiplex PCR, and TCRdb kept only the in-frame ones, dropping some. The table has around 600,000 clones, approximately 97% seen once. Germline assignment: CDR1 LNHDA and CDR2 SQIVND (reference sequence). This CDR3 contains 15 residues. The V and J ends lost 2 bases and 0 bases respectively, with 5 bases between them. Of note for this clone: As yet, its antigen is unknown. Different DNA sequences within this sample yield the same CDR3.

The chain joins TRBV19 to TRBJ2-6, with a possible D match to TRBD1 (5 bases). The receptor was isolated from a woman in her thirties in good health. Sequences were obtained from naive CD4+ T cells sorted from blood. Specified subset: CD45RA+ positively selected. The chain's CDR3 is CASSIQGSGANVLTF. As DNA, the CDR3 is TGTGCCAGTAGTATACAGGGCTCTGGGGCCAACGTCCTGACTTTC.